Sequencing of this T cell receptor beta chain was carried out in a study of vaccination and CD4 T cells after COVID-19. Study-wide context: Convalescent patients, SARS-CoV-2 positive by nasal swab PCR, comprised 9 or 10 mild cases and one severe case.

Sequencing of DNA taken from cultured CD4+ T cells relied on the Oncomine TCR Beta short-read assay. TCRdb called the PCR reads again in MiXCR, with one record for every CDR3 protein. Of 15,000 to 20,000 distinct CDR3 sequences listed, about 39% are singletons. As to this clonotype: Its antigen is unknown. The junction and the germline gene differ at one end; a read error may be behind it.

Treatment meaning: roughly ten-day PBMC culture with coronavirus spike peptide pools or control peptides (ViraFEST assay). It was with about 9.5 IU/ml IL-2 and 10 ug/ml peptide pools that 1.5 million to 2.5 million PBMCs per well were cultured. This receptor was obtained from a human donor who had recovered from COVID-19. Sequenced material: CD4+ T cells from blood, cultured in vitro.

The CDR3 region is CASSSPRVF. The CDR3, as DNA: TGTGCCAGCAGTTCCCCTCGGGTTTTT. This chain uses TRBV6-5 with TRBJ2-3; D is ambiguous. Germline V CDR1 and CDR2: MNHEY, SVGAGI. This CDR3 spans 9 amino acids.